This T cell receptor (beta chain) comes out of a study of CD8 T cells in Susac syndrome (dated by TCRdb to between 2017 and 2020). In terms of the full investigation: Of the Susac syndrome patients who were sequenced, about 6 had clinically active disease and about 8 were in clinical remission. At the time of blood withdrawal, Susac syndrome patients were either therapy-naive, taking corticosteroids (with some also receiving IVIg), or on IVIg alone. The study used repertoire sequencing to test whether antigen drove CD8+ T cell activation and differentiation in Susac syndrome. The clonality of the CD8+ T cell repertoire was compared across over 10 healthy donors, some 14 Susac syndrome patients and around 16 multiple sclerosis patients. Findings and caveats that apply to the study as a whole: Clonal expansion was seen in Susac syndrome CD8+ repertoires, peaking in CD8+ TEMRA cells and being greater in clinically active patients than in remitting ones. The number of individuals in the TCR sequencing and HLA analysis was recognized as being relatively small. Looking at Susac-specific public clones, the researchers identified over 15 in the total CD8+ repertoire and about 5 in the CD8+ TEMRA repertoire.

High-throughput TCR beta sequencing profiled peripheral blood CD8+ and CD4+ T cells from healthy donors, Susac syndrome patients and multiple sclerosis patients. The Susac syndrome patients fulfilled recently defined diagnostic criteria for either definite or probable disease. Bulk CD8+ and CD4+ T cells were purified by magnetic negative isolation, whereas CD8+ TEMRA cells were enriched by FACS. Blood was collected in EDTA tubes and processed within 24 hours, with PBMCs isolated through density gradient centrifugation. PBMCs intended for TCR sequencing were frozen in liquid nitrogen and were later thawed in a 37 degrees C water bath. The sorted or isolated CD4+, CD8+ and CD8+ TEMRA cells reached a purity of at least 90%. RNA was extracted with the RNeasy kit and roughly 0.5 to 1 ug was reverse transcribed using random hexamers. The immunoSEQ multiplex PCR assay, covering 54 Vbeta and 13 Jbeta segments, was used to amplify TCR beta CDR3 regions. PCR amplification bias was corrected by using a synthetic template baseline for primer optimization and computational correction. As for the authors' bioinformatics: Reads were assigned to V, D and J genes according to IMGT and analyzed in immunoSEQ Analyzer, with only productive sequences retained. Clonality was computed as one minus Shannon entropy normalized by log2 of the number of productive unique sequences. For each patient and control, public and private clones were evaluated within the 100 most prevalent clones. Clones were defined as Susac-specific if absent from the healthy and MS cohorts, from over a thousand published viral clones and from other ImmuneACCESS disease sequences. The raw public data were reprocessed by TCRdb itself: fastp quality trimming at Q25, MiXCR clonotype calling, in-frame beta chains only. Here each entry gathers all rows of one CDR3 protein and keeps the most common genes and DNA. TCRdb's processing, not the study's, gives the V and J calls here. This sample comprises 92,000 or so distinct CDR3 sequences, roughly 96% of them detected only once. In total, the top ten clones hold roughly 0.62% of the sample.

Details on this clonotype: The target of this receptor is not known. The input lacks base qualities; no much larger clone sits a single base away.

The germline V gene provides CDR1 MNHEY and CDR2 SVGEGT. V and J are truncated by 4 bases and 10 bases respectively, leaving an intervening sequence of 8 bases. The CDR3 contains 12 residues, cysteine and phenylalanine counted. The CDR3 DNA has 36 bases and is translated from base 1. Material for sequencing was CD8+ T cells from PBMCs. The receptor was isolated from a human donor with Susac syndrome. The V and J genes are TRBV6-2 or TRBV6-3 and TRBJ1-6; confidence is insufficient to name the D gene. The nucleotide sequence is TGTGCCAGCAGTTTTGGCAGCTCACCCCTCCACTTT. This encodes CASSFGSSPLHF.